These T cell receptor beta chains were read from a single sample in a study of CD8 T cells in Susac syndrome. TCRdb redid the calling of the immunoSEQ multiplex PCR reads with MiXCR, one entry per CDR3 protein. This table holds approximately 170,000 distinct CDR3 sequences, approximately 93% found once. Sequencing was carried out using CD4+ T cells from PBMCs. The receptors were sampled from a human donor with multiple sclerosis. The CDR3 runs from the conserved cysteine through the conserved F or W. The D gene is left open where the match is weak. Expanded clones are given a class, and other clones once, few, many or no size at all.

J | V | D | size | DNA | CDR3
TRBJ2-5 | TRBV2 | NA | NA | TGTGCCAGCCGAGGGGGGGCTGGTGGGACCCAGTACTTC | CASRGGAGGTQYF
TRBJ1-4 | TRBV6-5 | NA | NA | TGTGCCAGCAGTTACAGGGCGAAAGCGGAAAAACTGTTTTTT | CASSYRAKAEKLFF
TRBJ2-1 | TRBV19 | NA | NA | TGTGCCAGTAGTATGATCTTACAGTCCAATGAGCAGTTCTTC | CASSMILQSNEQFF
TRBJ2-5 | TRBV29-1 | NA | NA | TGCAGCGTTGAAGATTGGCGGGAAGAGACCCAGTACTTC | CSVEDWREETQYF
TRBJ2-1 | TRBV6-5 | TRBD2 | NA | TGTGCCAGCAGGCCACTAGCGGGGCTCTACAATGAGCAGTTCTTC | CASRPLAGLYNEQFF
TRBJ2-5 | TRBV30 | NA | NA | TGTGCCTGGAGTGTGGGCAGGGGCGGAGAGACCCAGTACTTC | CAWSVGRGGETQYF
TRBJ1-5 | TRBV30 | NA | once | TGTGCCTGGAGTTCCACAGGGTTAAATCAGCCCCAGCATTTT | CAWSSTGLNQPQHF
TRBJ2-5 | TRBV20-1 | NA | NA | TGCAGTGCTAGATTGACATACCAAGAGACCCAGTACTTC | CSARLTYQETQYF
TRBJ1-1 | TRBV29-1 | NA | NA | TGCAGCGTTGACGGGTGGCTGAACACTGAAGCTTTCTTT | CSVDGWLNTEAFF
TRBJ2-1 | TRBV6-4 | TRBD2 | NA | TGTGCCAGCAGTGACCCTGGCGGGAGCGATGAGCAGTTCTTC | CASSDPGGSDEQFF
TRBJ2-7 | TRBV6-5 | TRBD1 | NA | TGTGCCAGCAGTACCGGGACAGGGCTATCCCAGGACTTC | CASSTGTGLSQDF
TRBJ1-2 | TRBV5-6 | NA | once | TGTGCCAGCAGTATACGGGACACTCTCTATGGCTACACCTTC | CASSIRDTLYGYTF
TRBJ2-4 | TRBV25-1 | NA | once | TGTGCCAGCAGTGACCTGACAGGTGGGGGCATTCAGTACTTC | CASSDLTGGGIQYF
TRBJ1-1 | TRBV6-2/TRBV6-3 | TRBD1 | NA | TGTGCCAGCAGTCAACAGGGGAGGAACACTGAAGCTTTCTTT | CASSQQGRNTEAFF
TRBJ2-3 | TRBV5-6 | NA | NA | TGTGCCAGCAGCTCGGGGGCGGCGGGATACTACACAGATACGCAGTATTTT | CASSSGAAGYYTDTQYF
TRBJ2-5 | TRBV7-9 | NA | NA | TGTGCCAGCAGCTTAGGGATGGCGGAGACCCAGTACTTC | CASSLGMAETQYF
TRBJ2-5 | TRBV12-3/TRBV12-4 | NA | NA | TGTGCCAGCAGTTTAGCGGGGCGGGTTGAGCGTGAGACCCAGTACTTC | CASSLAGRVERETQYF
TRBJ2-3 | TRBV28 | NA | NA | TGTGCCAGCAGTCAGCGCACAGATACGCAGTATTTT | CASSQRTDTQYF